The present TCR beta chain was sequenced within a study of blood T cell repertoires in COVID-19. Study context: Acute and convalescent COVID-19 specimens originated in the United States, Italy and Spain. PBMCs, B-cell-depleted T cells, or T cells were the source of the cDNA or gDNA that made up the material.

In the authors' workflow: Estimated nucleated cell counts came from reference gene primer amplification. Produced via immunoSEQ multiplex PCR; TCRdb's table is partial and in-frame only. V and J calls and clone size are given by that table; D and trimming were obtained from the DNA. The table shows about 260,000 clones, with nearly 90% occurring only once. The germline CDR1 and CDR2 sequences are SGHAT and FQNNGV. This CDR3 has 14 amino acids. V lost 0 bases to trimming and J lost 4 bases, with 9 bases between them. Sequenced: peripheral blood. This TCR came from a human donor in a cohort sampled during active COVID-19. The chain has TRBV11-2 and TRBJ1-2; D gene unclear. The CDR3 bases are TGTGCCAGCAGCTTAGATCCGGGGTCCTATGGCTACACCTTC. Translating gives CASSLDPGSYGYTF. Full variable domain (remainder filled in from reference TRBV11-2 and TRBJ1-2): EAGVAQSPRYKIIEKRQSVAFWCNPISGHATLYWYQQILGQGPKLLIQFQNNGVVDDSQLPKDRFSAERLKGVDSTLKIQPAKLEDSAVYLCASSLDPGSYGYTFGSGTRLTVV.